A single sample gave rise to the 5 T cell receptor beta chains below, sequenced in a study of OX40 agonist ivuxolimab in advanced cancers. Library preparation employed the immunoSEQ multiplex PCR assay. TCRdb took over this immuneACCESS table, retaining in-frame rearrangements with V and J assigned. Such tables are incomplete; in checked studies, under half of the missing clones stem from an unresolved V gene, and the remainder is unexplained. The sample table contains 45,000 to 60,000 clones; only one count was recorded for roughly 90% of them. The biggest ten clones account for around 6.7% of the sample. The sample was CD4+ or CD8+ T cells sorted from blood, taken in a trial of the OX40 agonist ivuxolimab. These receptors all stem from an adult with an advanced solid tumor such as melanoma, head and neck, liver or kidney cancer.

The chain is built from TRBV5-1 and TRBJ2-5; no firm D call. This CDR3 is 12 amino acids long. Trimming stripped 1 base from V and 3 bases from J, with 4 bases between. Germline V gene lookup returns CDR1 SGHRS and CDR2 YFSETQ. This CDR3 is CASSLYEETQYF. DNA for the CDR3: TGCGCCAGCAGCTTGTACGAAGAGACCCAGTACTTC. Based on the CDR3 plus reference TRBV5-1 and TRBJ2-5, the full variable domain is KAGVTQTPRYLIKTRGQQVTLSCSPISGHRSVSWYQQTPGQGLQFLFEYFSETQRNKGNFPGRFSGRQFSNSRSEMNVSTLELGDSALYLCASSLYEETQYFGPGTRLLVL.

This clone has a single count. V is TRBV6-6 and J is TRBJ1-1; a possible D gene is TRBD1 (6 bases). CDR3 length equals 14 residues. Germline V gene sequence: CDR1 MNHNY, CDR2 SVGAGI (reference sequence). The V end was cut by 0 bases, the J end by 3 bases, with 8 bases between. Here the CDR3 reads CASSYSHRDTEAFF. The CDR3, as DNA: TGTGCCAGCAGTTACTCCCACAGGGACACTGAAGCTTTCTTT.

The V gene is TRBV18, the J gene TRBJ1-3, with D possibly being TRBD1 (6 bases). CDR3 length equals 17 residues. Germline CDR1 reads KGHSH; CDR2 reads LQKENI. V was pared by 3 bases and J by 3 bases, with 18 bases between. In nucleotides, the CDR3 is TGTGCCAGCTCACCTACAAGTTCTGGGGGCGTTGGAAACACCATATATTTT. It codes for CASSPTSSGGVGNTIYF. Full variable domain (remainder filled in from reference TRBV18 and TRBJ1-3): NAGVMQNPRHLVRRRGQEARLRCSPMKGHSHVYWYRQLPEEGLKFMVYLQKENIIDESGMPKERFSAEFPKEGPSILRIQQVVRGDSAAYFCASSPTSSGGVGNTIYFGEGSWLTVV.

This chain links TRBV29-1 with TRBJ1-1; TRBD1 matches at 8 bases. Germline V gives CDR1 SQVTM, CDR2 ANQGSEA. The CDR3 is made up of 13 amino acids. V lost 7 bases, J lost 2 bases, and 6 bases stayed unmatched. The chain's CDR3 is CSGTGTGNTEAFF. The CDR3 DNA reads TGCAGCGGTACCGGGACAGGTAACACTGAAGCTTTCTTT.

This chain links TRBV19 with TRBJ1-1, with D uncertain. V was shortened by 2 bases and J by 2 bases, with 15 bases between the two germline ends. CDR3 length: 16 amino acids. CDR1 LNHDA and CDR2 SQIVND come from the germline V gene (reference sequence). The CDR3 nucleotides read TGTGCCAGTAGTATACAGTCAGGAGCTCCAAACACTGAAGCTTTCTTT. Its protein is CASSIQSGAPNTEAFF.